This T cell receptor (beta chain) was profiled in a study of cytotoxic CD8 clonotypes in ibrutinib-treated CLL. About the research overall: Partial response occurred in 24 patients and complete response in 2; at median approximately 65 months, approximately 14 remained remitted and about 12 progressed.

The protocol was immunoSEQ multiplex PCR, while the TCRdb copy is restricted to in-frame clones and leaves out a portion. The sample has 100,000 to 150,000 clones; 80% to 90% are singletons. Points on this clone: Antigen specificity is unknown.

Study-wide results and caveats: Public clonotypes, an uncommon group, contracted or remained stable on treatment. Baseline-level clonality went beyond age-matched healthy donors and moved in step with circulating CD8+ T-cell counts.

The V gene's germline CDR1 is MDHEN and CDR2 SYDVKM. The V end was cut by 5 bases, the J end by 15 bases, with 14 bases between. The CDR3 extends over 11 amino acids. Material: PBMCs, obtained after 24 months of ibrutinib treatment. V is TRBV28 and J is TRBJ1-5, with no clear D. The receptor's source is a human donor with chronic lymphocytic leukemia. CDR3 protein: CASSPTSTPHF. CDR3 DNA: TGTGCCAGCAGTCCAACATCGACCCCGCATTTT.